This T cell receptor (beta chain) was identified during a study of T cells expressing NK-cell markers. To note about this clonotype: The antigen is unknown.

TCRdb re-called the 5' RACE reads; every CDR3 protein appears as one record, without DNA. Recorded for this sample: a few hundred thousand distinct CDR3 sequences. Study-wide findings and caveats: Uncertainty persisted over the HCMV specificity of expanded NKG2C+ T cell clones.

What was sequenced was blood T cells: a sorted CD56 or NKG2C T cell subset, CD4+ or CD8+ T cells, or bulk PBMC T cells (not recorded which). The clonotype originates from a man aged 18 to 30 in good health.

The CDR3 here is CASSPAPERAYRSPLHF. The gene calls are TRBV28 and TRBJ1-6. The CDR3 has 17 amino acids. Germline CDR1 and CDR2: MDHEN and SYDVKM.